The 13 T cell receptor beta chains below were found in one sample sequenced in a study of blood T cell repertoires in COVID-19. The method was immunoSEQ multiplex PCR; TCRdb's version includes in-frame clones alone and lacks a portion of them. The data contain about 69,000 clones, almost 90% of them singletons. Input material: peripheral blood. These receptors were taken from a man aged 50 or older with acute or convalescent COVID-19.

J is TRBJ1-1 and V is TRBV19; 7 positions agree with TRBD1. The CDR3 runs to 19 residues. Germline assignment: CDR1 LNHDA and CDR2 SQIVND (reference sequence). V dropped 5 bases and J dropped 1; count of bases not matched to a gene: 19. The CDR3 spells CASSSLRGAGGVSNTEAFF. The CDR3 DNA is TGTGCCAGTAGTTCCCTCCGCGGGGCAGGGGGAGTTTCGAACACTGAAGCTTTCTTT.

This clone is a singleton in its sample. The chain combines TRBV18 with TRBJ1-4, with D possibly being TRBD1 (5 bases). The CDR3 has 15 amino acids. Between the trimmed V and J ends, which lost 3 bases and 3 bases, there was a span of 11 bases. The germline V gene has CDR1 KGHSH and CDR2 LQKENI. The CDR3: CASSPDRQPNEKLFF. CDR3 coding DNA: TGTGCCAGCTCACCCGACAGACAACCTAATGAAAAACTGTTTTTT.

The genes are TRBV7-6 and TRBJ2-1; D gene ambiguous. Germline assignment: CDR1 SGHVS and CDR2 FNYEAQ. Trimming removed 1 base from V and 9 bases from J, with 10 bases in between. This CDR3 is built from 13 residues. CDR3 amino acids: CASSLGQVGEQFF. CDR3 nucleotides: TGTGCCAGCAGCTTAGGCCAGGTTGGTGAGCAGTTCTTC.

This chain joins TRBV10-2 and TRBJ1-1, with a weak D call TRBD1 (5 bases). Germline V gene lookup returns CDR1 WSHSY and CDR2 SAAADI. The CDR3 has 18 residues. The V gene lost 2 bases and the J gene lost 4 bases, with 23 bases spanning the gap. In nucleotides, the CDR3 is TGCGCCAGCAGTGAGCCCCTGTTAGCAGGGTTCCTTTCCACTGAAGCTTTCTTT. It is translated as CASSEPLLAGFLSTEAFF.

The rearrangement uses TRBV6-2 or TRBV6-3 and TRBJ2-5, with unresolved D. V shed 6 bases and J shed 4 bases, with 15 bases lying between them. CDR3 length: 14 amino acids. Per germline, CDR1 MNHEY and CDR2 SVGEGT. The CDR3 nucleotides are TGTGCCAGCAGCCGCACACCCTCATTAGAGACCCAGTACTTC. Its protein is CASSRTPSLETQYF.

The CDR3: CASSGTATGTGELFF. The CDR3 DNA is TGCGCCAGCAGTGGGACAGCTACTGGGACCGGGGAGCTGTTTTTT. The chain uses TRBV10-2 and TRBJ2-2; TRBD1 might be the D (6 bases). The CDR3 has 15 amino acids. Germline V gene sequence: CDR1 WSHSY, CDR2 SAAADI. V lost 4 bases to trimming and J lost 5 bases, with 14 bases between them.

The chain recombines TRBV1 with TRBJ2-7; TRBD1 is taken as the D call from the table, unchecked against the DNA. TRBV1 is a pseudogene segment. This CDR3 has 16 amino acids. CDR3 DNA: TGCACCAGCAGCCGCTTACAGGGAGTCCCGGCCTACGAGCAGTACTTC. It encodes CTSSRLQGVPAYEQYF.

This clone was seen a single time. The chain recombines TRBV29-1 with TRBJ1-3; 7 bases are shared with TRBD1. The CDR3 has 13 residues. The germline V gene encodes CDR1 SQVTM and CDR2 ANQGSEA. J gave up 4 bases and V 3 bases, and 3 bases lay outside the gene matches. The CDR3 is CSVEGTVGNTIYF. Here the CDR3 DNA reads TGCAGCGTTGAGGGGACAGTCGGAAACACCATATATTTT.

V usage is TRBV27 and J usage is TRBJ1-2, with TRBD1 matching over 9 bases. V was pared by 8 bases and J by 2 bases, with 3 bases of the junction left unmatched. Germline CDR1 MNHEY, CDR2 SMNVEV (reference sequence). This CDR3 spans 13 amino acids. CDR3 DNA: TGTGCCAGCTTGACAGGGGGGAACTATGGCTACACCTTC. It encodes CASLTGGNYGYTF.

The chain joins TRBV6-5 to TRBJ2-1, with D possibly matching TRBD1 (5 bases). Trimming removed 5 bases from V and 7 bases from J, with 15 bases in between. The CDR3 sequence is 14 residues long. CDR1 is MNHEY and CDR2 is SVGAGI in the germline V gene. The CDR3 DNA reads TGTGCCAGCAGTCAGGGTTTGTGGGGAAATGAGCAGTTCTTC. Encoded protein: CASSQGLWGNEQFF.

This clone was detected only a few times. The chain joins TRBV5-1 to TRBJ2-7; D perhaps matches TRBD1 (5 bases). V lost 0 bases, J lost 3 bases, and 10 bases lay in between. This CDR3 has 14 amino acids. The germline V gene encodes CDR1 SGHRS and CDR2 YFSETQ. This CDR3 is CASSLAGQNYEQYF. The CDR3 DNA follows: TGCGCCAGCAGCTTGGCAGGGCAAAACTACGAGCAGTACTTC.

CDR3 DNA sequence: TGTGCCAGCAGTTTGGGGGCGCGGAAAAACATTCAGTACTTC. Amino acid sequence: CASSLGARKNIQYF. The chain is built from TRBV28 and TRBJ2-4; the D gene is possibly TRBD1 (6 bases). The CDR3 is made up of 14 amino acids. Per germline, CDR1 MDHEN and CDR2 SYDVKM. V lost 3 bases to trimming and J lost 4 bases, with 10 bases between them.

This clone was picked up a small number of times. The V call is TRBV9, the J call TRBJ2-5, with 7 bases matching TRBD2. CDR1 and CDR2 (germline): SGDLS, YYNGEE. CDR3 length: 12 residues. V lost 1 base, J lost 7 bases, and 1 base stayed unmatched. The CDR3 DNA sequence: TGTGCCAGCAGCGTAACGGGGGGGACCCAGTACTTC. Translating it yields CASSVTGGTQYF.